Listed here are 32 T cell receptor beta chains from one sample, sequenced in a study of blood T cell repertoires in COVID-19 (TCRdb year 2020). The method behind the library was the immunoSEQ multiplex PCR assay. TCRdb took this table from immuneACCESS and kept in-frame rearrangements with V and J called. Such tables lack part of the clones; where checked against another copy, unresolved V genes explain under half of the gap, and the rest is unexplained. The table for this sample lists some 100,000 clones; about 90% of them were counted only once. 7.7% of the sample is held by the ten biggest clonotypes. The sequenced sample was peripheral blood. Receptor source: a human donor in a cohort sampled during active COVID-19.

In this sample, this clone turned up once. The chain combines TRBV7-6 with TRBJ2-3; 9 bases map to TRBD2. CDR1 and CDR2 (germline): SGHVS, FNYEAQ. The CDR3 has 16 amino acids. V lost 5 bases and J lost 5; bases outside the gene matches: 11. CDR3 in amino acids: CASSRTAGGPKDTQYF. CDR3 sequence (DNA): TGTGCCAGCAGCCGAACTGCGGGAGGGCCAAAAGATACGCAGTATTTT. The variable domain in full, completed from reference TRBV7-6 and TRBJ2-3, reads GAGVSQSPRYKVTKRGQDVALRCDPISGHVSLYWYRQALGQGPEFLTYFNYEAQQDKSGLPNDRFSAERPEGSISTLTIQRTEQRDSAMYRCASSRTAGGPKDTQYFGPGTRLTVL.

The V call is TRBV5-1, the J call TRBJ2-2; TRBD2 is a possible D gene (6 bases). This CDR3 region has 15 residues. V lost 4 bases, J lost 2 bases, and 12 bases lay in between. Germline CDR1 SGHRS, CDR2 YFSETQ. The DNA of the CDR3 is TGCGCCAGCAGCGTGGACTACTCAAACACCGGGGAGCTGTTTTTT. Protein: CASSVDYSNTGELFF.

The J gene is TRBJ1-2, the V gene TRBV19, with D possibly TRBD1 on 5 matching bases. V was pared by 1 base and J by 8 bases, with 17 bases between. This CDR3 contains 15 residues. Germline-derived CDR1 and CDR2 are LNHDA and SQIVND (reference sequence). The CDR3 spells CASSIVAGEGRGYTF. The CDR3 DNA reads as TGTGCCAGTAGTATAGTGGCGGGGGAAGGAAGAGGCTACACCTTC.

The genes are TRBV10-1 and TRBJ1-2; D is perhaps TRBD1 (5 bases). Trimming left V 2 bases short and J 8 bases short, with 12 bases between. CDR1 and CDR2 (germline): WNHNN, SYGVQD (reference sequence). This CDR3 has 13 amino acids. In DNA, the CDR3 is TGCGCCAGCAGTGAGGAACAGGCGAGGGGCTACACCTTC. This gives the protein CASSEEQARGYTF.

This sequence joins TRBV5-6 and TRBJ1-4, with 11 bases that match TRBD1. Germline lookup yields CDR1 SGHDT and CDR2 YYEEEE. Unmatched junction bases numbered 9, after V lost 4 bases and J lost 7 bases. This CDR3 comprises 16 residues. The CDR3 loop is CASSGRTGGVGEKLFF. CDR3 DNA sequence: TGTGCCAGCAGCGGGCGGACAGGGGGCGTAGGTGAAAAACTGTTTTTT.

The chain recombines TRBV19 with TRBJ1-1; D is undetermined. Trimming took off 3 bases at V and 4 bases at J, with 12 bases between the two ends. The CDR3 is 14 residues long. Per germline, CDR1 LNHDA and CDR2 SQIVND (reference sequence). CDR3 residues: CASSMRHPGTEAFF. CDR3 sequence (DNA): TGTGCCAGTAGTATGCGACACCCAGGCACTGAAGCTTTCTTT.

This clone has only a few counts. The V and J genes are TRBV7-2 and TRBJ2-2; 10 nucleotides line up with TRBD1. The CDR3 runs 16 residues. CDR1 and CDR2 (germline): SGHTA, FQGNSA. V shed 4 bases, J shed 6 bases, and the junction held 8 bases outside the gene matches. The CDR3 reads CASSYRQGARSGELFF. The CDR3 bases are TGTGCCAGCAGCTACCGACAGGGGGCGCGATCCGGGGAGCTGTTTTTT.

The chain recombines TRBV28 with TRBJ2-2, with D maybe TRBD2 (6 bases). CDR1 and CDR2 (germline): MDHEN, SYDVKM. The CDR3 consists of 14 residues. Trimming cost V 1 base and J 16 bases, with 19 bases left between them. The CDR3 sequence is CASSLSGPRGGSFF. The CDR3 nucleotides are TGTGCCAGCAGTTTATCGGGGCCAAGGGGAGGCTCGTTTTTT.

This clone was seen more than once but under ten times. This chain uses TRBV9 with TRBJ1-6; 8 nucleotides align to TRBD1. J lost 7 bases, V lost 0 bases, and 0 bases had no gene match. The CDR3 is made up of 14 amino acids. Germline values: CDR1 SGDLS, CDR2 YYNGEE. CDR3 in amino acids: CASSVGQGNSPLHF. For the CDR3, the DNA is TGTGCCAGCAGCGTAGGACAGGGGAATTCACCCCTCCACTTT.

This chain joins TRBV28 and TRBJ1-2, with 9 bases that match TRBD1. There are 16 residues in the CDR3. CDR1 and CDR2 from the germline V gene are MDHEN and SYDVKM. The V segment lost 5 bases and the J segment 3 bases; nucleotides outside the gene matches: 10. Written as DNA, the CDR3 is TGTGCCAGCAGTCCCGACAGGGGGGGCCCCTACTATGGCTACACCTTC. As protein: CASSPDRGGPYYGYTF.

The gene calls are TRBV4-1 and TRBJ1-5; 8 nucleotides match TRBD1. This CDR3 contains 16 residues. V was clipped by 1 base and J by 2 bases; unmatched bases: 4. Germline CDR1 MGHRA, CDR2 YSYEKL. The CDR3: CASSQAGQAGNQPQHF. The CDR3 DNA follows: TGCGCCAGCAGCCAAGCGGGACAGGCAGGCAATCAGCCCCAGCATTTT.

This chain joins TRBV19 and TRBJ1-5, with TRBD1 as a possible D gene (5 bases). The CDR3 sequence is 16 residues long. V was clipped by 2 bases and J by 2 bases, with 13 bases between them. In germline, CDR1 is LNHDA, CDR2 SQIVND (reference sequence). This CDR3 is CASSINDSPGNQPQHF. The DNA for the CDR3 is TGTGCCAGTAGTATAAATGACAGCCCAGGCAATCAGCCCCAGCATTTT.

The V call is TRBV6-5, the J call TRBJ2-2; 7 bases agree with TRBD1. CDR3 length equals 15 residues. V dropped 6 bases and J dropped 3; count of bases not matched to a gene: 7. CDR1 and CDR2 from the germline V gene are MNHEY and SVGAGI. The CDR3 sequence is CASRKGQTYTGELFF. The CDR3 DNA reads as TGTGCCAGCAGGAAGGGACAGACCTACACCGGGGAGCTGTTTTTT.

This chain uses TRBV7-9 with TRBJ2-3; D ambiguous. The V gene lost 5 bases and the J gene lost 6 bases, with 6 bases spanning the gap. Germline assignment: CDR1 SEHNR and CDR2 FQNEAQ (reference sequence). This CDR3 has 11 residues. The CDR3 is CASSAQDTQYF. The CDR3 DNA is TGTGCCAGCAGCGCACAGGATACGCAGTATTTT.

The CDR3 here is CASSMGTGGTEAFF. CDR3 sequence (DNA): TGTGCCAGTAGTATGGGGACAGGGGGCACTGAAGCTTTCTTT. This rearrangement joins TRBV19 to TRBJ1-1; 11 bases match TRBD1. CDR1 and CDR2 from the germline V gene are LNHDA and SQIVND (reference sequence). V shed 3 bases, J shed 4 bases, and the junction held 1 base outside the gene matches. The CDR3 totals 14 residues.

A remark on this clone: The same CDR3 can be traced to other DNA sequences in this sample. V usage is TRBV5-1 and J usage is TRBJ2-7, with TRBD1 identical over 9 bases. The CDR3 sequence is 14 residues long. The J segment lost 2 bases and the V segment lost 0 bases, leaving 0 bases of the junction unmatched. CDR1 and CDR2 from the germline V gene are SGHRS and YFSETQ. CDR3 sequence: CASSLGQGAYEQYF. In nucleotides, the CDR3 is TGCGCCAGCAGCTTGGGACAGGGGGCCTACGAGCAGTACTTC. The full variable domain, its missing parts supplied by reference TRBV5-1 and TRBJ2-7, is KAGVTQTPRYLIKTRGQQVTLSCSPISGHRSVSWYQQTPGQGLQFLFEYFSETQRNKGNFPGRFSGRQFSNSRSEMNVSTLELGDSALYLCASSLGQGAYEQYFGPGTRLTVT.

The chain carries TRBV14 and TRBJ1-3; TRBD1 is a possible D gene (5 bases). The CDR3 is 15 residues long. Germline values: CDR1 SGHDN, CDR2 FVKESK. With 3 bases removed from V and 3 bases from J, the gap between germline ends came to 12 bases. The CDR3 sequence is CASSQGGTVGNTIYF. CDR3 nucleotides: TGTGCCAGCAGCCAGGGCGGGACTGTTGGAAACACCATATATTTT.

This clone was detected only a few times. V is TRBV5-1 and J is TRBJ2-3; 11 nucleotides match TRBD2. CDR1 is SGHRS, CDR2 YFSETQ, per germline. CDR3 length: 15 amino acids. Trimming took 4 bases from V and 7 from J; bases not matched to a gene: 8. The CDR3 DNA reads as TGCGCCAGCAGCGAACTAGCGGGAGAGCGGTATACGCAGTATTTT. Translation: CASSELAGERYTQYF.

The rearrangement joins TRBV7-6 to TRBJ1-6; 11 bases align to TRBD1. The CDR3 has 17 amino acids. From germline, CDR1 is SGHVS and CDR2 FNYEAQ. The V gene end was trimmed by 4 bases and the J gene end by 6 bases; junction bases not matched to a gene: 8. In nucleotides, the CDR3 is TGTGCCAGCAGCTCCACCGGGACAGGGGGGAGTAATTCACCCCTCCACTTT. Its translation is CASSSTGTGGSNSPLHF.

About this clone: Within the sample, other DNA sequences also encode this same CDR3. This sequence joins TRBV5-1 and TRBJ1-4, with D uncertain. The germline gives CDR1 SGHRS, CDR2 YFSETQ. V lost 2 bases to trimming and J lost 0 bases, with 8 bases between them. CDR3 size: 15 residues. The CDR3 is CASSFGSATNEKLFF. Here the CDR3 DNA reads TGCGCCAGCAGCTTTGGCAGCGCAACTAATGAAAAACTGTTTTTT.

CDR3 coding DNA: TGTGCCAGCTCAGTGACAGGGGGCGGGCACGAGCAGTACTTC. Translated: CASSVTGGGHEQYF. The chain employs TRBV18 and TRBJ2-7, with 10 bases that match TRBD1. Trimming cost V 5 bases and J 5 bases; bases outside gene matches: 6. The CDR3 extends over 14 amino acids. Germline V gives CDR1 KGHSH, CDR2 LQKENI.

The chain carries TRBV24-1 and TRBJ1-3; D uncertain. Germline V lookup: CDR1 KGHDR, CDR2 SFDVKD. Trimming stripped 4 bases from V and 3 bases from J, with 9 bases between. The CDR3 loop spans 14 amino acids. This CDR3 is CATSDPGSGNTIYF. The CDR3 DNA reads TGTGCCACCAGTGACCCCGGGAGTGGAAACACCATATATTTT.

In nucleotides, the CDR3 is TGCGCCACATCGATGAGGACAGTCCAAGAGACCCAGTACTTC. Residues: CATSMRTVQETQYF. The chain carries TRBV5-1 and TRBJ2-5, with D possibly matching TRBD1 (6 bases). Germline V lookup: CDR1 SGHRS, CDR2 YFSETQ. V lost 9 bases, J lost 1 base, and 16 bases lay in between. This CDR3 comprises 14 residues.

CDR3 coding DNA: TGCAGTGCTAGTCTGACAGGTTGGCAGCCCCAGCATTTT. It yields the protein CSASLTGWQPQHF. This chain uses TRBV20-1 with TRBJ1-5; a possible D gene is TRBD1 (6 bases). V lost 3 bases and J lost 7, with 13 bases in between. Looked up from germline, CDR1 is DFQATT and CDR2 is SNEGSKA (reference sequence). The CDR3 spans 13 residues.

This clone was counted once. The chain couples TRBV6-5 to TRBJ2-7, with D possibly being TRBD2 (6 bases). V was pared by 8 bases and J by 2 bases, with 19 bases between. There are 15 residues in the CDR3. Germline lookup yields CDR1 MNHEY and CDR2 SVGAGI. The CDR3 loop reads CASGRSWRDPYEQYF. The DNA of the CDR3 is TGTGCCAGCGGACGATCGTGGAGGGACCCCTACGAGCAGTACTTC.

V gene TRBV4-1 combines with J gene TRBJ1-2, with a possible D match to TRBD1 (5 bases). Germline V gene lookup returns CDR1 MGHRA and CDR2 YSYEKL. Trimming removed 4 bases from V and 0 bases from J, with 12 bases in between. The CDR3 spans 15 residues. The CDR3 reads CASSPQGTANYGYTF. The CDR3 DNA sequence: TGCGCCAGCAGCCCTCAGGGAACAGCTAACTATGGCTACACCTTC.

V is TRBV6-2 or TRBV6-3 and J is TRBJ2-7; 10 bases line up with TRBD1. From germline, CDR1 is MNHEY and CDR2 SVGEGT. V lost 6 bases and J lost 2; bases outside the gene matches: 13. The CDR3 runs to 17 residues. CDR3 residues: CASSRQGAGPVPYEQYF. The CDR3 nucleotides are TGTGCCAGCAGCCGACAGGGGGCAGGACCAGTCCCCTACGAGCAGTACTTC.

Relative to its sample, this clone is large. The CDR3 bases are TGTGCCAGCAGTATACAGGGGACCACTGAAGCTTTCTTT. It yields the protein CASSIQGTTEAFF. J is TRBJ1-1 and V is TRBV6-5, with TRBD1 matching 7 bases. Germline trimming cut 5 bases from V and 4 bases from J; bases unmatched to any gene: 4. Germline lookup yields CDR1 MNHEY and CDR2 SVGAGI. The CDR3 totals 13 residues.

The V gene is TRBV24-1, the J gene TRBJ2-3; TRBD2 matches at 10 bases. Per the germline V gene, CDR1 is KGHDR and CDR2 is SFDVKD. This CDR3 is built from 17 residues. The V and J ends lost 1 base and 5 bases, in that order; junction bases with no gene match: 8. The CDR3 coding sequence is TGTGCCACCAGTGATTTACGGGCTAGCGGGAGTAGAGATACGCAGTATTTT. Amino acids: CATSDLRASGSRDTQYF.

This clone was counted once. In DNA, the CDR3 is TGCGCCAGCAGCCAGTACAGGGCAGGGGAGCAGTTCTTC. This translates into CASSQYRAGEQFF. This sequence joins TRBV5-1 and TRBJ2-1; TRBD1 is a possible D gene (6 bases). V lost 4 bases and J 10 bases, leaving 15 bases between the germline ends. The germline V gene encodes CDR1 SGHRS and CDR2 YFSETQ. The CDR3 covers 13 residues.

The V and J genes are TRBV19 and TRBJ1-1, with 7 bases aligning to TRBD1. The V gene end was trimmed by 3 bases and the J gene end by 4 bases; junction bases not matched to a gene: 2. The CDR3 has 13 residues. Germline lookup yields CDR1 LNHDA and CDR2 SQIVND (reference sequence). CDR3 protein: CASSMTGRTEAFF. CDR3 sequence (DNA): TGTGCCAGTAGTATGACAGGGCGCACTGAAGCTTTCTTT.

This chain links TRBV19 with TRBJ2-3; 12 positions agree with TRBD2. The CDR3 is made up of 15 amino acids. After removal of 3 bases from V and 7 bases from J, the junction contained 5 bases not matched to a gene. Germline CDR1 LNHDA, CDR2 SQIVND (reference sequence). CDR3 protein: CASSIPSGGANTQYF. CDR3 bases: TGTGCCAGTAGTATCCCTAGCGGGGGGGCGAATACGCAGTATTTT. Full variable domain (rest looked up from reference TRBV19 and TRBJ2-3): DGGITQSPKYLFRKEGQNVTLSCEQNLNHDAMYWYRQDPGQGLRLIYYSQIVNDFQKGDIAEGYSVSREKKESFPLTVTSAQKNPTAFYLCASSIPSGGANTQYFGPGTRLTVL.